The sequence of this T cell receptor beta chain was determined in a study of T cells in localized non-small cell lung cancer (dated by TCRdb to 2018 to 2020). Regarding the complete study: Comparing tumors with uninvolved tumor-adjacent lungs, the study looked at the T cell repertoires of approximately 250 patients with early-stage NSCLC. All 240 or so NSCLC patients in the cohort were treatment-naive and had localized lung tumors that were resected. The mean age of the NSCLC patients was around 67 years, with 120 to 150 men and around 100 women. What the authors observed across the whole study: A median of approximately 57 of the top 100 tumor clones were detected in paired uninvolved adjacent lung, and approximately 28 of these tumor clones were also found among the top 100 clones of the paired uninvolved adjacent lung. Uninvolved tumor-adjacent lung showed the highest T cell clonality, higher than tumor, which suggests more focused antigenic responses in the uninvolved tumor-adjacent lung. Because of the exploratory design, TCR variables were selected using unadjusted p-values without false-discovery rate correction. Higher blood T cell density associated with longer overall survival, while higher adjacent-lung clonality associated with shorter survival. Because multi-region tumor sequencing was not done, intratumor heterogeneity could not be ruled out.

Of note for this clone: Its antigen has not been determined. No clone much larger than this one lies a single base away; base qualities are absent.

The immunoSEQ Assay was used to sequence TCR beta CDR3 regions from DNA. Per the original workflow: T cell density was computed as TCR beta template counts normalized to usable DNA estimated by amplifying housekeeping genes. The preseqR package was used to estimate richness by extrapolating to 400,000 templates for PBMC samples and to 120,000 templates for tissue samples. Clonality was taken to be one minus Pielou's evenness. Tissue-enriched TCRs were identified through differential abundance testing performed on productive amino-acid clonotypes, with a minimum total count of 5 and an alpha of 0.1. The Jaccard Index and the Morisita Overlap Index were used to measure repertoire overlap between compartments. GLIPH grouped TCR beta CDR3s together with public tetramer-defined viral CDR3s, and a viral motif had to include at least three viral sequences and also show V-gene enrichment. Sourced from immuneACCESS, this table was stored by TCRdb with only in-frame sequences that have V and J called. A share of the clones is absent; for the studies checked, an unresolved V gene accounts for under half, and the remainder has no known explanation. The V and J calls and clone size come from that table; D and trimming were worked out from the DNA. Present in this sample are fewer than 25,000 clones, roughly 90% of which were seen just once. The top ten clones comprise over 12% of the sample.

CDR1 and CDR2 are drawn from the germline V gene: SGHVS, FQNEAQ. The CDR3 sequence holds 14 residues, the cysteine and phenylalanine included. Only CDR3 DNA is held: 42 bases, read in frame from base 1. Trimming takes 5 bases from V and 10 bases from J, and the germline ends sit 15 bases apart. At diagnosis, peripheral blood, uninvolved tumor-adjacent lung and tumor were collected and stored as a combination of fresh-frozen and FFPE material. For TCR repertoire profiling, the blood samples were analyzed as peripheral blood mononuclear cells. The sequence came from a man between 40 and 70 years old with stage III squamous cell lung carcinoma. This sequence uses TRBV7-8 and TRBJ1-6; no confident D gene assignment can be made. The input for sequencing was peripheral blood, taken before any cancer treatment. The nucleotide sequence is TGTGCCAGCAGCCCCCCCTCCTCGAGGTCACCCCTCCACTTT. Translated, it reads CASSPPSSRSPLHF.